Listed here are 5 T cell receptor beta chains from one sample, sequenced in a study of shared clonotypes between healthy human individuals. Some clones are missing from TCRdb's copy, which holds only in-frame ones; the method was immunoSEQ multiplex PCR. Of 1 million to 1.3 million clones in the sample, 70% to 80% are singletons; the top ten hold roughly 0.62%. Material for sequencing was memory CD4+ T cells from PBMCs. Subset meaning: CD45RA-negative fraction. These receptors were collected from a young man in good health. Some clones in this sample may be carry-over from other donors' samples.

The chain uses TRBV5-1 and TRBJ1-2; D is uncertain. The V gene's germline CDR1 is SGHRS and CDR2 YFSETQ. The CDR3 is 13 amino acids. V lost 5 bases and J lost 7, with 15 bases in between. The CDR3 reads CASRLTVSGGYTF. The CDR3 nucleotides read TGCGCCAGCAGATTGACGGTTAGTGGTGGCTACACCTTC.

Remarks on this clone: This likely came from a read error, as a far larger clone is one base away. The chain combines TRBV19 with TRBJ1-1, with D perhaps matching TRBD1 (5 bases). The CDR3 has 14 residues. In germline, CDR1 is LNHDA, CDR2 SQIVND (reference sequence). CDR3 amino acids: CASSIGRGNTKAFF. The DNA of the CDR3 is TGTGCCAGTAGTATAGGTCGGGGGAACACTAAAGCTTTCTTT.

This clone appeared a few times. V gene TRBV12-1 combines with J gene TRBJ2-2. TRBV12-1 is a known pseudogene. The CDR3 totals 16 residues. The CDR3 DNA sequence: TGTGCCAGCAGCCAATCTCGGGGCACGAACACCGGGGAGCTGTTTTTT. Amino acids: CASSQSRGTNTGELFF.

The gene calls are TRBV11-3 and TRBJ2-3; D gene unclear. The CDR3 covers 13 residues. V lost 5 bases, J lost 5 bases, and 11 bases lay in between. Germline loops: CDR1 SGHNT, CDR2 YENEEA. The CDR3 protein is CASSAHSKDTQYF. The CDR3 DNA follows: TGTGCCAGCAGCGCGCACAGTAAAGATACGCAGTATTTT.

This rearrangement joins TRBV11-2 to TRBJ1-2, with D possibly TRBD1 on 6 matching bases. V was cut by 5 bases and J by 7 bases, with 11 bases left in between. CDR1 is SGHAT and CDR2 is FQNNGV in the germline V gene. The CDR3 is 12 residues long. DNA of the CDR3: TGTGCCAGCAGCGCGTACAGGGCTGGCTACACCTTC. Translating it yields CASSAYRAGYTF.